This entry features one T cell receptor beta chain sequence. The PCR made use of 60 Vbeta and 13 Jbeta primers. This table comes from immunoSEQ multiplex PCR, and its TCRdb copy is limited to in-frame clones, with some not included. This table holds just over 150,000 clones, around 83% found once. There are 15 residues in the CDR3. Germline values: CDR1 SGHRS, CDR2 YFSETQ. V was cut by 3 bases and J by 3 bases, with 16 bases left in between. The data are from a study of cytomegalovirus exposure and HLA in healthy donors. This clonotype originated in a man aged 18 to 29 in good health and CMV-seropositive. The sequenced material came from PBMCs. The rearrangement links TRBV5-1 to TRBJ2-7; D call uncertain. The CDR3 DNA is TGCGCCAGCAGCTCCTCGGTGGCGGATGGCTACGAGCAGTACTTC. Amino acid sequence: CASSSSVADGYEQYF.